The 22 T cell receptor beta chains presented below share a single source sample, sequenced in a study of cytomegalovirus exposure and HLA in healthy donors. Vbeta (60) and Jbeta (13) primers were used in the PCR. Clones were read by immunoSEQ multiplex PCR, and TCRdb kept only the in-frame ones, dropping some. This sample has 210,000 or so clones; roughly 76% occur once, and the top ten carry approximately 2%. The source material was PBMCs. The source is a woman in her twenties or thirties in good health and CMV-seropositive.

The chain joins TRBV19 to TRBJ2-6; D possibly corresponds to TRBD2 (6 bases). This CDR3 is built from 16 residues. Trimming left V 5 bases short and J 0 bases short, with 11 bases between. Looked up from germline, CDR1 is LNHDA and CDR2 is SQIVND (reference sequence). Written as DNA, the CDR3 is TGTGCCAGTAGTCCGGGACTCTACTCTGGGGCCAACGTCCTGACTTTC. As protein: CASSPGLYSGANVLTF.

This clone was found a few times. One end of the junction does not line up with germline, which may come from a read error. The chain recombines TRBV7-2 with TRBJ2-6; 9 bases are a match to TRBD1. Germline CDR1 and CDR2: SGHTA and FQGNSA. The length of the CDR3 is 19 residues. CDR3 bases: TGTGCCAGCAGATTAGGGGACAGGGTTCATCCCTCTGGGGCCAACGTCCTGACTTTC. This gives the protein CASRLGDRVHPSGANVLTF.

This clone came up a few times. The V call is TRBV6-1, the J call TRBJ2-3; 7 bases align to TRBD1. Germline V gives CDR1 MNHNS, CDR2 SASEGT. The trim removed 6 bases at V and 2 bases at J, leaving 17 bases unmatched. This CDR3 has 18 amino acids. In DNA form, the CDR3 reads TGTGCCAGCAGCGAACCCCCCGACAGGGTGTGGGACACAGATACGCAGTATTTT. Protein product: CASSEPPDRVWDTDTQYF.

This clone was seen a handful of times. CDR3 amino acids: CASSSPTGSVEKLFF. In DNA, the CDR3 is TGTGCCAGCAGTTCCCCGACAGGGTCGGTAGAAAAACTGTTTTTT. This rearrangement joins TRBV6-6 to TRBJ1-4; 7 nucleotides line up with TRBD1. J gave up 8 bases and V 4 bases, and 10 bases lay outside the gene matches. There are 15 residues in the CDR3. The germline CDR1 and CDR2 sequences are MNHNY and SVGAGI (reference sequence).

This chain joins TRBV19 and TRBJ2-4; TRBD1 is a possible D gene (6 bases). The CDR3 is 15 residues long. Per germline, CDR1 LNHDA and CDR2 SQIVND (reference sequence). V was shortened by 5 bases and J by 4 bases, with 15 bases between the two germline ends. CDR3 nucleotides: TGTGCCAGTAGTCCGACAACAGGGAGTAAAAACATTCAGTACTTC. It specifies CASSPTTGSKNIQYF. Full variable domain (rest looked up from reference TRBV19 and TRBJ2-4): DGGITQSPKYLFRKEGQNVTLSCEQNLNHDAMYWYRQDPGQGLRLIYYSQIVNDFQKGDIAEGYSVSREKKESFPLTVTSAQKNPTAFYLCASSPTTGSKNIQYFGAGTRLSVL.

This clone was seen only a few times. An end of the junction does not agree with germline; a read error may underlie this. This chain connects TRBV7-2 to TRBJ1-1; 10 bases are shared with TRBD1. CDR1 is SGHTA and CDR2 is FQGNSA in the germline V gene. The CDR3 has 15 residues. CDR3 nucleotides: TGTGCCGGCAGCTTAGAAGGGACAGGGGTAGGGGCAGCTTTCTTT. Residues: CAGSLEGTGVGAAFF.

The CDR3 region is CASSLLGRGNEGYTF. DNA of the CDR3: TGTGCCAGCAGTTTATTAGGCAGGGGCAATGAAGGCTACACCTTC. The V gene is TRBV27, the J gene TRBJ1-2; D is perhaps TRBD1 (6 bases). V lost 1 base to trimming and J lost 8 bases, with 17 bases between them. CDR1 is MNHEY, CDR2 SMNVEV, per germline (reference sequence). The CDR3 covers 15 residues.

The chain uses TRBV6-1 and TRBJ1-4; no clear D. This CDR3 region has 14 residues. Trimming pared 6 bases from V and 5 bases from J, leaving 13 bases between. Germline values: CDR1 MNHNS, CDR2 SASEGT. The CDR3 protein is CASRTGVPNEKLFF. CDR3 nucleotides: TGTGCCAGCAGAACGGGTGTTCCCAATGAAAAACTGTTTTTT.

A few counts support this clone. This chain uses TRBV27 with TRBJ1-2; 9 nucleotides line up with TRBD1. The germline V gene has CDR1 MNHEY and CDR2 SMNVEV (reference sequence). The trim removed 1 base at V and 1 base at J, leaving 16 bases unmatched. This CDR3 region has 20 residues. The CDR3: CASSLFSGQGRFLHNYGYTF. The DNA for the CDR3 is TGTGCCAGCAGTTTATTTTCTGGACAGGGGCGATTCCTTCATAACTATGGCTACACCTTC.

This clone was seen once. In nucleotides, the CDR3 is TGTGCCAGCAGCTCCACTAGCGGGGGGGCCCCAGATACGCAGTATTTT. Its translation is CASSSTSGGAPDTQYF. This chain joins TRBV7-3 and TRBJ2-3; TRBD2 matches at 13 bases. This CDR3 has 16 amino acids. The trim removed 4 bases at V and 4 bases at J, leaving 5 bases unmatched. Germline CDR1 SGHTA, CDR2 FQGTGA.

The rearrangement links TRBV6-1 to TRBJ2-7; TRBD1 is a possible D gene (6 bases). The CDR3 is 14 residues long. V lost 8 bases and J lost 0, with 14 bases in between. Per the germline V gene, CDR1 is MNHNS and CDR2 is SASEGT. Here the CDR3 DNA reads TGTGCCAGCGGGGAAACAGGGACCTCCTACGAGCAGTACTTC. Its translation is CASGETGTSYEQYF.

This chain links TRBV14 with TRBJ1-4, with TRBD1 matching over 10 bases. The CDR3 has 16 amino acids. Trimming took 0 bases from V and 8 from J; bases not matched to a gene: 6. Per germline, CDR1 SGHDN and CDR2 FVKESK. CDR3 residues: CASSQDFGTGAEKLFF. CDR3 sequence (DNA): TGTGCCAGCAGCCAAGATTTTGGGACAGGGGCCGAAAAACTGTTTTTT.

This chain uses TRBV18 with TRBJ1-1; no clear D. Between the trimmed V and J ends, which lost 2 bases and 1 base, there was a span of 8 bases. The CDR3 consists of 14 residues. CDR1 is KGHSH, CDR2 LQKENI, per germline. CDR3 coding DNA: TGTGCCAGCTCACCATTATCCGGGAACACTGAAGCTTTCTTT. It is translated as CASSPLSGNTEAFF.

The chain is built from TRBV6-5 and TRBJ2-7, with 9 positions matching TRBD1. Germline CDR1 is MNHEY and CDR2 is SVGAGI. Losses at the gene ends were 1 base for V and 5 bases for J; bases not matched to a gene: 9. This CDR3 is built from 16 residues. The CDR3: CASSYFPGQGPHEQYF. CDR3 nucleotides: TGTGCCAGCAGTTACTTCCCGGGACAGGGTCCCCACGAGCAGTACTTC.

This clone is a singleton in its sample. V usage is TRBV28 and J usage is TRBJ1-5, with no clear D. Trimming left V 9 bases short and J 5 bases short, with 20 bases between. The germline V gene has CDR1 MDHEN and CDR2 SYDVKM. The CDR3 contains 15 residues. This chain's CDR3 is CASIPGPLRHQPQHF. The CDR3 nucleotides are TGTGCCAGTATACCGGGTCCTCTGAGGCATCAGCCCCAGCATTTT.

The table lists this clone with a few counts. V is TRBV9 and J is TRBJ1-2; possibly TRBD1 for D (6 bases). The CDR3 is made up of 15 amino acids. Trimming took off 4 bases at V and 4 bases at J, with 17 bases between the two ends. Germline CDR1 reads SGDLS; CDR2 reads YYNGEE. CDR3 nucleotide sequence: TGTGCCAGCAGCCCCCGCCCAGGGGACGGCTATGGCTACACCTTC. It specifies CASSPRPGDGYGYTF. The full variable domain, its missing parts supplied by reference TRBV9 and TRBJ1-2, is DSGVTQTPKHLITATGQRVTLRCSPRSGDLSVYWYQQSLDQGLQFLIQYYNGEERAKGNILERFSAQQFPDLHSELNLSSLELGDSALYFCASSPRPGDGYGYTFGSGTRLTVV.

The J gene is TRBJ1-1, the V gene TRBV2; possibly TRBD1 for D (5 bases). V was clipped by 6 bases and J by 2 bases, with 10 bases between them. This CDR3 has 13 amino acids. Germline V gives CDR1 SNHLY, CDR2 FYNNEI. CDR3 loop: CASSVRANTEAFF. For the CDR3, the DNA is TGTGCCAGCAGCGTCAGGGCCAACACTGAAGCTTTCTTT.

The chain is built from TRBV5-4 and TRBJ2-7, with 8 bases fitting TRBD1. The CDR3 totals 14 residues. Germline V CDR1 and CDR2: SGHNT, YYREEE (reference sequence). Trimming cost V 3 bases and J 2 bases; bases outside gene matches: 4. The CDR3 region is CASSSPGQAYEQYF. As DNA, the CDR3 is TGTGCCAGCAGCTCACCGGGACAGGCCTACGAGCAGTACTTC.

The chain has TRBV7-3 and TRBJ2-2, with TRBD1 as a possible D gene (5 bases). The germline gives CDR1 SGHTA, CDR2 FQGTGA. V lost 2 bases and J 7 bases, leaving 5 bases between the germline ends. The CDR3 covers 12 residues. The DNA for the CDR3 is TGTGCCAGCAGCTTAGACAGCGGGGAGCTGTTTTTT. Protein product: CASSLDSGELFF. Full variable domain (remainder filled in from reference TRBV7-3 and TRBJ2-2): GAGVSQTPSNKVTEKGKYVELRCDPISGHTALYWYRQSLGQGPEFLIYFQGTGAADDSGLPNDRFFAVRPEGSVSTLKIQRTERGDSAVYLCASSLDSGELFFGEGSRLTVL.

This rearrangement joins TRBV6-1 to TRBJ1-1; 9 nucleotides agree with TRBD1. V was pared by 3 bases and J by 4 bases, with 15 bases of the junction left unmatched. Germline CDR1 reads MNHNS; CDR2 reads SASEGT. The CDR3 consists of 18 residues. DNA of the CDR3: TGTGCCAGCAGTGACAGACAAGACGGGACAGGGAGGGGCACTGAAGCTTTCTTT. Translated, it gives CASSDRQDGTGRGTEAFF.

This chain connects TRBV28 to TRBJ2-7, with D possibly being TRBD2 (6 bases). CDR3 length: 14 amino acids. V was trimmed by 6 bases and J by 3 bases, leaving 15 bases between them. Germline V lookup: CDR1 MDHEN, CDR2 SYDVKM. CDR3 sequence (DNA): TGTGCCAGCAGCCAGGCGGGGTCAAACTACGAGCAGTACTTC. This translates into CASSQAGSNYEQYF.

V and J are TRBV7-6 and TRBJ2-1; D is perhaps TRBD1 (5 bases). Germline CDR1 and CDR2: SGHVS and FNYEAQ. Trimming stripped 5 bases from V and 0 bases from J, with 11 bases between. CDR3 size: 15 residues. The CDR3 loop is CASSAGQYSYNEQFF. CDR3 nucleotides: TGTGCCAGCAGCGCCGGACAATACTCCTACAATGAGCAGTTCTTC.